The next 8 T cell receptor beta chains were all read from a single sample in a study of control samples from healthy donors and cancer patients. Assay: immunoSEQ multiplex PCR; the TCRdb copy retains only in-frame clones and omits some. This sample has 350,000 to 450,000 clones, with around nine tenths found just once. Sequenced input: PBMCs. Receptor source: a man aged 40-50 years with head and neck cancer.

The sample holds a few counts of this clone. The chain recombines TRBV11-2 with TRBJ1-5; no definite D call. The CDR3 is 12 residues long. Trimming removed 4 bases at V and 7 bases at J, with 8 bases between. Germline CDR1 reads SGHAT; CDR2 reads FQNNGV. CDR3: CASSSVGQPQHF. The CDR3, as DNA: TGTGCCAGCAGCTCCGTGGGGCAGCCCCAGCATTTT.

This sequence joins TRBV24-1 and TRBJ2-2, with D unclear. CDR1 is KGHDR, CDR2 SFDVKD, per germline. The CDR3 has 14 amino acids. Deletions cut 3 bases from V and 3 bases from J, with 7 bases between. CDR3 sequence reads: CATSDRTDTGELFF. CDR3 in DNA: TGTGCCACCAGTGATAGGACCGACACCGGGGAGCTGTTTTTT.

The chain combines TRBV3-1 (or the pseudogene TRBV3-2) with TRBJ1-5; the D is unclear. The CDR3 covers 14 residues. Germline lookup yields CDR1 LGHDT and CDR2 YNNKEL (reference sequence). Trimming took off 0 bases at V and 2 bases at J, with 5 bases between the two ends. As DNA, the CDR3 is TGTGCCAGCAGCCAAGAATGGGGCAATCAGCCCCAGCATTTT. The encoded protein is CASSQEWGNQPQHF.

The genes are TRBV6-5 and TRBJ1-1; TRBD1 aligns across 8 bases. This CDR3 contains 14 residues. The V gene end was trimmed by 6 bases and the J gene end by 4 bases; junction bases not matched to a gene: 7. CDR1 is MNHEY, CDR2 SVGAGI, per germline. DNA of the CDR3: TGTGCCAGCAGAGTCCAGGGGGCAAGCACTGAAGCTTTCTTT. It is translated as CASRVQGASTEAFF.

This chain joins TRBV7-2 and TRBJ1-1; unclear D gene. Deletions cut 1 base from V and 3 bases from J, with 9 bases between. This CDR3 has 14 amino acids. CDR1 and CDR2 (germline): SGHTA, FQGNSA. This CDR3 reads CASSLGQVYTEAFF. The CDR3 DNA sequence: TGTGCCAGCAGCTTAGGCCAGGTCTACACTGAAGCTTTCTTT.

Here the CDR3 reads CASSYRGFHEQYF. The CDR3 nucleotides are TGTGCCAGCAGTTATCGGGGTTTCCACGAGCAGTACTTC. This chain joins TRBV6-5 and TRBJ2-7, with D tentatively TRBD2 (5 bases). From germline, CDR1 is MNHEY and CDR2 SVGAGI. CDR3 length: 13 amino acids. Between the trimmed V and J ends, which lost 3 bases and 5 bases, there was a span of 11 bases.

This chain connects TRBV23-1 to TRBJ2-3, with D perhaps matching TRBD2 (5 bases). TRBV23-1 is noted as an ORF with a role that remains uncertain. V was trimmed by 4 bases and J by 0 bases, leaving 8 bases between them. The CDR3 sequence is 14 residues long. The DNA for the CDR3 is TGCGCCAGCAGTCGGAGGACTAGCACAGATACGCAGTATTTT. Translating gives CASSRRTSTDTQYF.

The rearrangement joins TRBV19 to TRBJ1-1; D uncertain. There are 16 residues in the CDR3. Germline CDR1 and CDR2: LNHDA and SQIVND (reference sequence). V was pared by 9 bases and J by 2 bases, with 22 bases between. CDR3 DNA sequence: TGTGCCAGCCCCGCTACGAAGGTGGGTGCAAACACTGAAGCTTTCTTT. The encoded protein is CASPATKVGANTEAFF.